This passage covers 18 T cell receptor beta chains from one sample sequenced in a study of cytomegalovirus exposure and HLA in healthy donors. Libraries were prepared by immunoSEQ multiplex PCR; TCRdb keeps only in-frame clonotypes and omits some of them. The data contain approximately 240,000 clones, around nine tenths of them singletons. The sample taken for sequencing was PBMCs. The receptors were gathered from a woman between 18 and 29 years old in good health and CMV-seronegative.

The rearrangement uses TRBV12-5 and TRBJ2-1; 8 nucleotides agree with TRBD2. The germline V gene has CDR1 LGHNT and CDR2 FRNRAP. CDR3 size: 12 residues. V gave up 6 bases and J gave up 11 bases; unmatched junction bases: 6. The CDR3 reads CASGDVAGKQFF. For the CDR3, the DNA is TGTGCTAGTGGAGACGTAGCGGGAAAGCAGTTCTTC.

The V and J genes are TRBV18 and TRBJ2-7, with 7 nucleotides matching TRBD1. The germline CDR1 and CDR2 sequences are KGHSH and LQKENI. V dropped 5 bases and J dropped 0; count of bases not matched to a gene: 10. This CDR3 has 16 residues. This CDR3 reads CASSTIPGQSSYEQYF. The CDR3 DNA follows: TGTGCCAGCTCAACAATACCGGGACAGAGCTCCTACGAGCAGTACTTC.

This clone was seen at least ten times. The chain couples TRBV6-5 to TRBJ2-7, with a possible D match to TRBD2 (6 bases). Germline V lookup: CDR1 MNHEY, CDR2 SVGAGI. The CDR3 contains 13 residues. The V and J ends lost 4 bases and 5 bases respectively, with 12 bases between them. In DNA, the CDR3 is TGTGCCAGCAGTTCGGGGGTTCGACACGAGCAGTACTTC. Translated, it gives CASSSGVRHEQYF.

This chain connects TRBV11-3 to TRBJ2-7; 13 bases map to TRBD2. The germline V gene has CDR1 SGHNT and CDR2 YENEEA. Trimming took 1 base from V and 5 from J; bases not matched to a gene: 2. The CDR3 totals 15 residues. CDR3 DNA: TGTGCCAGCAGCTTAGCTGGACTAGCGGGAGACGAGCAGTACTTC. It specifies CASSLAGLAGDEQYF.

The gene calls are TRBV30 and TRBJ2-3; 10 bases are shared with TRBD2. This CDR3 is 14 amino acids long. Germline V gene data show CDR1 as GTSNPN and CDR2 as SVGIG (reference sequence). J was trimmed by 6 bases and V by 3 bases; bases with no gene match: 6. DNA for the CDR3: TGTGCCTGGAGGGGACTAGCGATCACGGATACGCAGTATTTT. It codes for CAWRGLAITDTQYF.

V usage is TRBV5-1 and J usage is TRBJ1-2, with D perhaps matching TRBD1 (6 bases). Germline CDR1 is SGHRS and CDR2 is YFSETQ. The CDR3 covers 15 residues. The V and J ends lost 0 bases and 4 bases respectively, with 13 bases between them. The CDR3 DNA follows: TGCGCCAGCAGCTTGGAGACAGGAGGCGGCTATGGCTACACCTTC. Translated: CASSLETGGGYGYTF.

The chain recombines TRBV5-1 with TRBJ2-2; no clear D gene. Trimming left V 0 bases short and J 3 bases short, with 9 bases between. Germline V gives CDR1 SGHRS, CDR2 YFSETQ. The CDR3 totals 15 residues. In DNA, the CDR3 is TGCGCCAGCAGCTTGGATGGGCGAGACACCGGGGAGCTGTTTTTT. Translating gives CASSLDGRDTGELFF.

The chain carries TRBV7-8 and TRBJ2-6; no clear D gene. Trimming removed 3 bases from V and 3 bases from J, with 9 bases in between. Looked up from germline, CDR1 is SGHVS and CDR2 is FQNEAQ. This CDR3 is built from 15 residues. CDR3 sequence (DNA): TGTGCCAGCAGCTTGCGTCGAGTTGGGGCCAACGTCCTGACTTTC. This sequence encodes CASSLRRVGANVLTF.

V gene TRBV6-5 combines with J gene TRBJ1-1, with D possibly TRBD1 on 6 matching bases. V lost 6 bases to trimming and J lost 7 bases, with 12 bases between them. The CDR3 runs to 12 residues. CDR1 MNHEY and CDR2 SVGAGI come from the germline V gene. CDR3 sequence: CASSSGQIEAFF. The CDR3 DNA sequence: TGTGCCAGCAGCTCCGGACAGATTGAAGCTTTCTTT.

The V gene is TRBV10-3, the J gene TRBJ1-1; D possibly corresponds to TRBD1 (6 bases). Germline-derived CDR1 and CDR2 are ENHRY and SYGVKD. The CDR3 runs to 13 residues. Trimming cost V 9 bases and J 1 base, with 12 bases left between them. The CDR3 region has the DNA TGTGCCATATGGACAGAAACGAACACTGAAGCTTTCTTT. Protein: CAIWTETNTEAFF.

CDR3 amino acids: CAWRFGSDTGELFF. The CDR3 nucleotides are TGTGCCTGGAGGTTCGGGAGCGACACCGGGGAGCTGTTTTTT. The V and J genes are TRBV30 and TRBJ2-2; maybe TRBD2 (6 bases). CDR1 and CDR2 (germline): GTSNPN, SVGIG (reference sequence). V lost 3 bases and J 3 bases, leaving 11 bases between the germline ends. The CDR3 is made up of 14 amino acids.

On this clone: Other nucleotide sequences in the sample specify the same CDR3. CDR3 loop: CASSSGQLNEKLFF. In DNA form, the CDR3 reads TGTGCCAGCAGTTCTGGGCAGCTTAATGAAAAACTGTTTTTT. The chain uses TRBV28 and TRBJ1-4; D ambiguous. This CDR3 comprises 14 residues. Germline values: CDR1 MDHEN, CDR2 SYDVKM. Trimming pared 4 bases from V and 4 bases from J, leaving 10 bases between.

The chain joins TRBV11-2 to TRBJ2-7, with TRBD1 matching over 9 bases. J gave up 3 bases and V 4 bases, and 4 bases lay outside the gene matches. The germline V gene encodes CDR1 SGHAT and CDR2 FQNNGV. The CDR3 has 14 amino acids. CDR3 nucleotide sequence: TGTGCCAGCAGCTCGGGACAGGGAGGCTACGAGCAGTACTTC. Its protein is CASSSGQGGYEQYF.

This rearrangement joins TRBV19 to TRBJ2-7; D unclear. The V gene's germline CDR1 is LNHDA and CDR2 SQIVND (reference sequence). The CDR3 length is 12 residues. Trimming removed 1 base from V and 2 bases from J, with 3 bases in between. In DNA form, the CDR3 reads TGTGCCAGTAGTATAGGAGCCTACGAGCAGTACTTC. Translation gives CASSIGAYEQYF.

This sequence joins TRBV9 and TRBJ2-7, with 7 bases aligning to TRBD1. J was trimmed by 2 bases and V by 3 bases; bases with no gene match: 8. The CDR3 sequence is 15 residues long. Germline V gene data show CDR1 as SGDLS and CDR2 as YYNGEE. CDR3 amino acids: CASSARDSGTYEQYF. DNA of the CDR3: TGTGCCAGCAGCGCCCGGGACAGTGGAACCTACGAGCAGTACTTC.

The chain links TRBV5-1 to TRBJ2-2; possibly TRBD2 for D (6 bases). The CDR3 has 17 residues. Germline V lookup: CDR1 SGHRS, CDR2 YFSETQ. The V end lost 3 bases, the J end lost 1 base, and 16 bases lay between the germline ends. Here the CDR3 reads CASSSGLSGGNTGELFF. The DNA for the CDR3 is TGCGCCAGCAGCTCAGGTCTTAGCGGAGGGAACACCGGGGAGCTGTTTTTT. Supplemented by reference TRBV5-1 and TRBJ2-2, the full variable domain reads KAGVTQTPRYLIKTRGQQVTLSCSPISGHRSVSWYQQTPGQGLQFLFEYFSETQRNKGNFPGRFSGRQFSNSRSEMNVSTLELGDSALYLCASSSGLSGGNTGELFFGEGSRLTVL.

Concerning this clone itself: This sample also contains other DNA sequences that code for the same CDR3. This chain joins TRBV2 and TRBJ2-6; a weak D match, TRBD2 (5 bases). The V gene lost 8 bases and the J gene lost 12 bases, with 14 bases spanning the gap. The CDR3 is 12 amino acids. The germline gives CDR1 SNHLY, CDR2 FYNNEI. The CDR3 nucleotides read TGTGCCAGCGGCGGGCTGTGGGCCGTCCTGACTTTC. Amino acids: CASGGLWAVLTF.

The chain has TRBV6-1 and TRBJ2-1, with D maybe TRBD1 (6 bases). The V gene lost 4 bases and the J gene lost 8 bases, with 18 bases spanning the gap. The CDR3 loop spans 15 amino acids. Germline CDR1 and CDR2: MNHNS and SASEGT. The CDR3 nucleotides read TGTGCCAGCAGTGGAGGGGGAATACGACGCCATGAGCAGTTCTTC. Amino acids: CASSGGGIRRHEQFF.